This T cell receptor (beta chain) was identified in a study of blood T cell repertoires in COVID-19. Study in general: The United States, Italy and Spain were the sources of the acute and convalescent COVID-19 samples. Sources were T cells, B-cell-depleted T cells, or PBMCs; the material itself was cDNA or gDNA.

Per the authors' pipeline: Quantification of nucleated cells was approximated via reference gene primer amplification. Sequencing was performed with immunoSEQ multiplex PCR; in TCRdb, only in-frame clones are kept and a portion is missing. From that table come the V and J calls and clone size; the DNA was used to work out D and trimming. Found here are 85,000 to 90,000 clones, roughly 86% of them singletons; the top ten hold 1.2%. Per germline, CDR1 LGHDT and CDR2 YNNKEL (reference sequence). The CDR3 loop spans 13 amino acids. The germline V and J ends were trimmed by 4 bases and 5 bases, with 11 bases remaining between them.

The TCR originated in a woman older than 75 with acute or convalescent COVID-19. This rearrangement joins TRBV3-1 (or the pseudogene TRBV3-2) to TRBJ1-1; D might be TRBD1 (5 bases). Specimen: peripheral blood. The CDR3 DNA reads as TGTGCCAGCAGCCGCCGGGGGAATACTGAAGCTTTCTTT. Translated, it gives CASSRRGNTEAFF.